This record looks at one T cell receptor (beta chain) sequence and its context. In the source study's methods: Cell counts per sample came from amplifying reference gene primers. Some clones are missing from TCRdb's copy, which holds only in-frame ones; the method was immunoSEQ multiplex PCR. V, J and clone size reflect that table, while D and trimming were determined from the DNA. This sample has 200,000 or so clones; 82% occur once, and the top ten carry about 4.8%. This record comes from a study of blood T cell repertoires in COVID-19. The wider study: The origin of the acute and convalescent COVID-19 samples was the United States, Italy and Spain. T cells, B-cell-depleted T cells, or PBMCs provided the cDNA or gDNA that served as material.

Trimming took 4 bases from V and 5 from J; bases not matched to a gene: 10. This CDR3 region has 15 residues. Germline loops: CDR1 SGHDT, CDR2 YYEEEE. The sample taken for sequencing was peripheral blood. The chain is built from TRBV5-6 and TRBJ2-7; TRBD1 matches 9 bases. This clonotype was obtained from a woman in her thirties with acute or convalescent COVID-19. The CDR3 here is CASSGLGTGSHEQYF. The DNA for the CDR3 is TGTGCCAGCAGCGGTTTAGGGACAGGGTCCCACGAGCAGTACTTC.